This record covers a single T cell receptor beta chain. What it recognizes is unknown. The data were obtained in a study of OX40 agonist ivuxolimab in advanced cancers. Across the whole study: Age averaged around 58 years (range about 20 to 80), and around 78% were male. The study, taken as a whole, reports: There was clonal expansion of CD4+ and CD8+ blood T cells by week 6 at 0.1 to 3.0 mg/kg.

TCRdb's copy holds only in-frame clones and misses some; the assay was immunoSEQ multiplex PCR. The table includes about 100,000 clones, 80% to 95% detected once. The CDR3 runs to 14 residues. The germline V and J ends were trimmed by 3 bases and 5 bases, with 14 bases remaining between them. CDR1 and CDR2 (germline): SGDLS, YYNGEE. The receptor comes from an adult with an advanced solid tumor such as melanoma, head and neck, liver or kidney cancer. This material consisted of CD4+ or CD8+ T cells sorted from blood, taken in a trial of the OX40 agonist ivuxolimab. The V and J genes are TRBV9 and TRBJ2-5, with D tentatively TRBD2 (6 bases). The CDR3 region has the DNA TGTGCCAGCAGCGAGGGTAGCGGAAGGGAGACCCAGTACTTC. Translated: CASSEGSGRETQYF.